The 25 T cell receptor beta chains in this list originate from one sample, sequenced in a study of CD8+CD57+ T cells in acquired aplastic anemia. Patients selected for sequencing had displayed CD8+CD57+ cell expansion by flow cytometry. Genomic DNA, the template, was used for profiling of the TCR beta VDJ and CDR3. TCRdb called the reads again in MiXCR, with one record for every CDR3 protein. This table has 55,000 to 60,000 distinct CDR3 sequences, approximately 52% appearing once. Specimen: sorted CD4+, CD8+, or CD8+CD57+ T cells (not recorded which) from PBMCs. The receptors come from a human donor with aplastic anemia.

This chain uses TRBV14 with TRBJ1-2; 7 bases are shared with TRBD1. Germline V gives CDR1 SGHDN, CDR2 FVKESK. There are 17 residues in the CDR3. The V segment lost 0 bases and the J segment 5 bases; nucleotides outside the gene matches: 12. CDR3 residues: CASSQDQWDRVLYGYTF. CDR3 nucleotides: TGTGCCAGCAGCCAAGATCAATGGGACAGAGTACTATATGGCTACACCTTC.

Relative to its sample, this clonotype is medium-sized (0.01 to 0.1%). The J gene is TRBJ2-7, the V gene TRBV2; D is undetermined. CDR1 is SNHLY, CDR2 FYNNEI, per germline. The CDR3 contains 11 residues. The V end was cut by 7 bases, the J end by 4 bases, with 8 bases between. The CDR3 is CASMVVYEQYV. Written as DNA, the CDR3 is TGTGCCAGCATGGTTGTTTACGAGCAGTACGTC.

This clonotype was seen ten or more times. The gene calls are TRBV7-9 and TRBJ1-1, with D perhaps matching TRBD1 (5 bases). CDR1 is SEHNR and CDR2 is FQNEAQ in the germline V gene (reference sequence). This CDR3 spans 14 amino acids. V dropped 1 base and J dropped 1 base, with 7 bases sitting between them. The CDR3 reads CASSLGGANTEAFF. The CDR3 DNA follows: TGTGCCAGCAGCTTAGGGGGCGCGAACACTGAAGCTTTCTTT.

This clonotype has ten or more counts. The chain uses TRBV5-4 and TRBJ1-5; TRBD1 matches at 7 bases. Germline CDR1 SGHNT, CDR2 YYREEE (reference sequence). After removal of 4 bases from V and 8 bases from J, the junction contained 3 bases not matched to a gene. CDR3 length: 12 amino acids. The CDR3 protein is CASSQTGEPQHF. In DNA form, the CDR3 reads TGTGCCAGCAGCCAAACAGGGGAGCCCCAGCATTTT.

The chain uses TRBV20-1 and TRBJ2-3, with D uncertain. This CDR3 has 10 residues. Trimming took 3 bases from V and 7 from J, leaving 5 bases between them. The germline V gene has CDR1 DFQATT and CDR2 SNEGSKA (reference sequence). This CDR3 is CSARGNTQYF. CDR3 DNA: TGCAGTGCTAGGGGAAATACGCAGTATTTT.

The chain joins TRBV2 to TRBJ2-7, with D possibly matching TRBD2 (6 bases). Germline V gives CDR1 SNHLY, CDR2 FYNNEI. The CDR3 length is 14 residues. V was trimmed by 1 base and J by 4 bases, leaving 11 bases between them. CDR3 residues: CASSEGDLEYEQYF. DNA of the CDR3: TGTGCCAGCAGTGAAGGGGACTTGGAATACGAGCAGTACTTC. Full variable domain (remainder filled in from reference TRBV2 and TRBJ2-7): EPEVTQTPSHQVTQMGQEVILRCVPISNHLYFYWYRQILGQKVEFLVSFYNNEISEKSEIFDDQFSVERPDGSNFTLKIRSTKLEDSAMYFCASSEGDLEYEQYFGPGTRLTVT.

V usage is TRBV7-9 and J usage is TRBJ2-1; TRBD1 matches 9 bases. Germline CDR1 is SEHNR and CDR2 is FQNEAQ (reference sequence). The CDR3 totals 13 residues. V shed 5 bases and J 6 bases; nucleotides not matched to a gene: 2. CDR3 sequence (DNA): TGTGCCAGCAGCCCGGGACAGGGCAATGAGCAGTTCTTC. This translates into CASSPGQGNEQFF.

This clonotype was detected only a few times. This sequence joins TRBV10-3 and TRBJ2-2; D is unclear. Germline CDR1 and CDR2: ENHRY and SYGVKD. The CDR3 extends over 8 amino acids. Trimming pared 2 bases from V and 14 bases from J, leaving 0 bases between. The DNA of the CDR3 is TGTGCCATCAGTGAGCTGTTTTTT. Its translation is CAISELFF.

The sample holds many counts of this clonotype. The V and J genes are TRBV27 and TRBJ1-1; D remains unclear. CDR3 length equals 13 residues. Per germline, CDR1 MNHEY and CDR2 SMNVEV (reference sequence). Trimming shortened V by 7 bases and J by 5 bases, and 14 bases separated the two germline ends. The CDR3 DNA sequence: TGTGCCAGCATGGAGGCCCGAGGAACTGAAGCTTTCTTT. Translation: CASMEARGTEAFF.

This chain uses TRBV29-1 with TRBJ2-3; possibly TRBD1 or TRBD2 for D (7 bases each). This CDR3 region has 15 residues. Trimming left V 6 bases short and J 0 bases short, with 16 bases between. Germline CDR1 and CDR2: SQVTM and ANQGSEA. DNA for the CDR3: TGCAGCGTGTTGACAGGGAGGGATAGCACAGATACGCAGTATTTT. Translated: CSVLTGRDSTDTQYF.

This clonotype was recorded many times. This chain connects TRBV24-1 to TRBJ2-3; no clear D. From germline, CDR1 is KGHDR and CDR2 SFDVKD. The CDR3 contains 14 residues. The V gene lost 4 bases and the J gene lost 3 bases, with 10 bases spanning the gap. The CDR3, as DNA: TGTGCCACCAGTGAGCCCGGATCAACAGATACGCAGTATTTT. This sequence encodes CATSEPGSTDTQYF.

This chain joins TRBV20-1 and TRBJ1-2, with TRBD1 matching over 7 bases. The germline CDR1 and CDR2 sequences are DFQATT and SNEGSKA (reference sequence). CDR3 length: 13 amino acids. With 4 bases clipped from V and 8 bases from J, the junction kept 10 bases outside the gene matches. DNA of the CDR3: TGCAGTGCTAAAGACAGGGACGTTACGGGCTACACCTTC. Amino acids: CSAKDRDVTGYTF.

DNA for the CDR3: TGTGCCAGCAGCGTAGATTTTCAGGGCTCCTATGGCTACACCTTC. Translation: CASSVDFQGSYGYTF. The rearrangement joins TRBV9 to TRBJ1-2; maybe TRBD1 (5 bases). The CDR3 sequence is 15 residues long. V lost 0 bases to trimming and J lost 4 bases, with 13 bases between them. Germline assignment: CDR1 SGDLS and CDR2 YYNGEE.

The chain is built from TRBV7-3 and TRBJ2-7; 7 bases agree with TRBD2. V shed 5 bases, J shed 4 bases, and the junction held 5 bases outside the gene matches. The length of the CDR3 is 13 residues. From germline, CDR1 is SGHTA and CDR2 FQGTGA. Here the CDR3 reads CASSPRAGYEQYF. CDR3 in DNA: TGTGCCAGCAGCCCCAGAGCGGGGTACGAGCAGTACTTC. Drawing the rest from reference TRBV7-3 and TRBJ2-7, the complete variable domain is GAGVSQTPSNKVTEKGKYVELRCDPISGHTALYWYRQSLGQGPEFLIYFQGTGAADDSGLPNDRFFAVRPEGSVSTLKIQRTERGDSAVYLCASSPRAGYEQYFGPGTRLTVT.

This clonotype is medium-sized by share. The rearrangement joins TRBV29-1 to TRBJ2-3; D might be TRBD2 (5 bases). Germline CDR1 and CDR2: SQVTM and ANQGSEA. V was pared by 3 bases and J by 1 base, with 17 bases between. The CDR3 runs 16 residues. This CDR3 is CSVDTSGFGGTDTQYF. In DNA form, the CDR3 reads TGCAGCGTTGATACGTCGGGGTTTGGTGGCACAGATACGCAGTATTTT.

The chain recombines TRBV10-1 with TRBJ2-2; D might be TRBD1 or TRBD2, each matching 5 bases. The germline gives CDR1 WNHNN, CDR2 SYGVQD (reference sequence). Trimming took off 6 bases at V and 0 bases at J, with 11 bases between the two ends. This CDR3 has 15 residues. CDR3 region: CASSPGRTNTGELFF. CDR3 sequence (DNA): TGCGCCAGCAGCCCGGGACGGACGAACACCGGGGAGCTGTTTTTT.

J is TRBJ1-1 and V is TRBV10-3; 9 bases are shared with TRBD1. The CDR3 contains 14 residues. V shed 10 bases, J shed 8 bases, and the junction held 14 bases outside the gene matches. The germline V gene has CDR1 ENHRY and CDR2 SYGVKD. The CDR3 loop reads CASNFSPGQGEAFF. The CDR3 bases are TGTGCCAGCAATTTCAGTCCGGGACAGGGAGAAGCTTTCTTT.

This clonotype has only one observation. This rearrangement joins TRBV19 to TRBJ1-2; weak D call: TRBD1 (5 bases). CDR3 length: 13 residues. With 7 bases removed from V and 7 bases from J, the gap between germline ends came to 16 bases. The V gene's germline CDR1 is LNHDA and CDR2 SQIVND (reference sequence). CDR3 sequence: CASTYDRGVGYTF. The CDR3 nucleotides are TGTGCCAGTACCTACGACAGAGGAGTTGGCTACACCTTC.

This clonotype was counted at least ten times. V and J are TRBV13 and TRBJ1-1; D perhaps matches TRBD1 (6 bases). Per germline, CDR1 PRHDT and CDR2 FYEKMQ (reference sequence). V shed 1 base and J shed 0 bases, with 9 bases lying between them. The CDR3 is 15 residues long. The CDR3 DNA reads TGTGCCAGCAGCTTAGCTGGACAGTTGAACACTGAAGCTTTCTTT. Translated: CASSLAGQLNTEAFF.

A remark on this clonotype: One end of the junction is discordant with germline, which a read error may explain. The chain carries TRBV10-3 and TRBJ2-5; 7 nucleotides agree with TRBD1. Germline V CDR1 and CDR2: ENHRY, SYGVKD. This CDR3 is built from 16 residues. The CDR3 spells CAISDARGQAQETQYF. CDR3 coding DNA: TGTGCCATCAGTGACGCAAGGGGGCAGGCTCAAGAGACTCAGTACTTC.

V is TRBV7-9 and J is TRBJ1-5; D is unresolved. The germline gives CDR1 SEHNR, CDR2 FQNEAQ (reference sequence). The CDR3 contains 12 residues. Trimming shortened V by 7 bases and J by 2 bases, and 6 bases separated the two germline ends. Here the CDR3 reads CASNAGNQPQHF. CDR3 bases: TGTGCCAGCAATGCGGGCAATCAGCCCCAGCATTTT.

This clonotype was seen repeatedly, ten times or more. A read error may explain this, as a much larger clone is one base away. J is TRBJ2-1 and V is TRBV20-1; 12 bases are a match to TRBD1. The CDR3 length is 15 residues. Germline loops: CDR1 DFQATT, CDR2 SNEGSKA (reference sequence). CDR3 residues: CGARVGGQGANEQFF. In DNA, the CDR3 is TGCGGTGCTAGAGTGGGGGGACAGGGGGCGAATGAGCAGTTCTTC.

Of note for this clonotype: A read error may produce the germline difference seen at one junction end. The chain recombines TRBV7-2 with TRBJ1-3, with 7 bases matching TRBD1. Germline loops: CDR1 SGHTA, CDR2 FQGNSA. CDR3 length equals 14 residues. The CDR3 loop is CASSRQGPGYTIYF. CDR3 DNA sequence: TGTGCCAGCAGCCGACAGGGACCTGGATACACCATATATTTT.

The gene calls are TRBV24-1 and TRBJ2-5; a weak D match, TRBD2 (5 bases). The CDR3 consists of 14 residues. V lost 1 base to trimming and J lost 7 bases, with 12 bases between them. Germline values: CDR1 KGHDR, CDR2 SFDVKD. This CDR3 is CATSDFGVEGTQYF. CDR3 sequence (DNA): TGTGCCACCAGTGATTTTGGGGTTGAGGGGACCCAGTACTTC.

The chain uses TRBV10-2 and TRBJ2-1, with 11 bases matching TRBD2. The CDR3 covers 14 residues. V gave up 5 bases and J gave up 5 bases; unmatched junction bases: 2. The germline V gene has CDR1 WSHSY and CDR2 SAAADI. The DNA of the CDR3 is TGCGCCAGCAGTCTAGCGGGGGGAAACAATGAGCAGTTCTTC. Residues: CASSLAGGNNEQFF.